These 29 T cell receptor beta chains came from one sample sequenced in a study of technical replicates of blood from a few donors. Measured with immunoSEQ multiplex PCR; TCRdb has only the in-frame clones, and not every one. There are about 82,000 clones in the sample; roughly 91% occur only once, and 0.39% lies in the top ten. The sample comprised T cells isolated from PBMCs. Receptors originate from a human donor in good health.

This chain links TRBV6-5 with TRBJ2-1; D remains ambiguous. The CDR3 covers 14 residues. Between the trimmed V and J ends, which lost 6 bases and 5 bases, there was a span of 14 bases. Germline CDR1 MNHEY, CDR2 SVGAGI. The CDR3 sequence is CASSALRLNNEQFF. The DNA of the CDR3 is TGTGCCAGCAGCGCCTTGCGGCTTAACAATGAGCAGTTCTTC.

The genes are TRBV4-1 and TRBJ1-4, with D unresolved. V lost 0 bases to trimming and J lost 5 bases, with 13 bases between them. This CDR3 has 16 residues. Germline CDR1 reads MGHRA; CDR2 reads YSYEKL. The DNA of the CDR3 is TGCGCCAGCAGCCAAGATCCTAGAGGGCTGAATGAAAAACTGTTTTTT. It encodes CASSQDPRGLNEKLFF.

The rearrangement joins TRBV6-5 to TRBJ1-1; weak D call: TRBD1 (5 bases). V dropped 2 bases and J dropped 2 bases, with 9 bases sitting between them. This CDR3 is built from 14 residues. Germline values: CDR1 MNHEY, CDR2 SVGAGI. The CDR3: CASSYAGENTEAFF. CDR3 DNA: TGTGCCAGCAGTTACGCGGGGGAAAACACTGAAGCTTTCTTT.

The DNA of the CDR3 is TGTGCCAGCTTTAATGATTTGGGGCTCCCGGGCTACACCTTC. It specifies CASFNDLGLPGYTF. V and J are TRBV28 and TRBJ1-2; tentatively, D is TRBD1 (5 bases). CDR1 MDHEN and CDR2 SYDVKM come from the germline V gene. This CDR3 spans 14 amino acids. Trimming took 8 bases from V and 8 from J, leaving 21 bases between them.

The chain combines TRBV7-8 with TRBJ1-3; D call uncertain. CDR3 length equals 15 residues. Germline values: CDR1 SGHVS, CDR2 FQNEAQ. Trimming cost V 0 bases and J 0 bases, with 6 bases left between them. CDR3 bases: TGTGCCAGCAGCTTAGCAGGAGGCTCTGGAAACACCATATATTTT. Encoded protein: CASSLAGGSGNTIYF.

This chain uses TRBV5-1 with TRBJ2-1; 7 bases map to TRBD2. The germline V gene has CDR1 SGHRS and CDR2 YFSETQ. This CDR3 spans 16 amino acids. V dropped 4 bases and J dropped 4; count of bases not matched to a gene: 11. The chain's CDR3 is CASSQGPGLLYNEQFF. The CDR3 DNA is TGCGCCAGCAGCCAAGGACCGGGACTACTTTACAATGAGCAGTTCTTC.

The gene calls are TRBV4-2 and TRBJ2-7; 11 nucleotides agree with TRBD2. Germline lookup yields CDR1 LGHNA and CDR2 YNFKEQ. This CDR3 comprises 18 residues. V shed 0 bases, J shed 0 bases, and the junction held 7 bases outside the gene matches. CDR3 sequence: CASSQEVLAGVSSYEQYF. The CDR3 DNA reads TGTGCCAGCAGCCAAGAAGTACTAGCGGGAGTAAGCTCCTACGAGCAGTACTTC.

V and J are TRBV13 and TRBJ2-1; a possible D gene is TRBD2 (5 bases). V lost 0 bases, J lost 0 bases, and 6 bases lay in between. The germline V gene has CDR1 PRHDT and CDR2 FYEKMQ (reference sequence). There are 15 residues in the CDR3. The CDR3 DNA sequence: TGTGCCAGCAGCTTAGGACTAGACTCCTACAATGAGCAGTTCTTC. This encodes CASSLGLDSYNEQFF.

In this sample, this clone turned up once. This chain uses TRBV30 with TRBJ2-7; possible D gene TRBD2, 5 bases. The germline CDR1 and CDR2 sequences are GTSNPN and SVGIG (reference sequence). V lost 3 bases, J lost 6 bases, and 24 bases lay in between. There are 16 residues in the CDR3. The CDR3, as DNA: TGTGCCTGGAGCTCCTGGCGAGCGGAGCTTCCCGGCGAGCAGTACTTC. It is translated as CAWSSWRAELPGEQYF.

This chain uses TRBV6-5 with TRBJ1-1; D is ambiguous. The CDR3 is 16 residues long. The germline V and J ends were trimmed by 3 bases and 5 bases, with 19 bases remaining between them. Per germline, CDR1 MNHEY and CDR2 SVGAGI. CDR3 sequence: CASSYIFEALRTEAFF. For the CDR3, the DNA is TGTGCCAGCAGTTATATTTTTGAGGCTTTGAGGACTGAAGCTTTCTTT.

This rearrangement joins TRBV6-1 to TRBJ1-1; 8 bases are shared with TRBD1. J was trimmed by 4 bases and V by 3 bases; bases with no gene match: 1. Germline CDR1 MNHNS, CDR2 SASEGT. CDR3 size: 13 residues. CDR3 DNA: TGTGCCAGCAGTGAGGACAGGGTCACTGAAGCTTTCTTT. Protein: CASSEDRVTEAFF.

The chain has TRBV13 and TRBJ2-7, with 11 nucleotides matching TRBD2. This CDR3 has 17 amino acids. Unmatched junction bases numbered 11, after V lost 3 bases and J lost 4 bases. Germline lookup yields CDR1 PRHDT and CDR2 FYEKMQ (reference sequence). The CDR3 bases are TGTGCCAGCAGCTTCGCTCCGGGACTAGCGGTAGAATACGAGCAGTACTTC. This gives the protein CASSFAPGLAVEYEQYF.

V gene TRBV6-6 combines with J gene TRBJ1-1, with unresolved D. Per the germline V gene, CDR1 is MNHNY and CDR2 is SVGAGI (reference sequence). Trimming took 4 bases from V and 1 from J, leaving 10 bases between them. The CDR3 runs 14 residues. The CDR3 sequence: CASSFPDWNTEAFF. Written as DNA, the CDR3 is TGTGCCAGCAGTTTCCCCGACTGGAACACTGAAGCTTTCTTT.

J is TRBJ1-5 and V is TRBV15, with 7 bases fitting TRBD1. CDR1 is LNHNV, CDR2 YYDKDF, per germline (reference sequence). Unmatched junction bases numbered 4, after V lost 0 bases and J lost 2 bases. The CDR3 loop spans 16 amino acids. The CDR3 region is CATSREPGTGNQPQHF. The CDR3 DNA is TGTGCCACCAGCAGAGAGCCCGGGACAGGCAATCAGCCCCAGCATTTT. The full variable domain, in which reference TRBV15 and TRBJ1-5 provide the parts outside the CDR3, is DAMVIQNPRYQVTQFGKPVTLSCSQTLNHNVMYWYQQKSSQAPKLLFHYYDKDFNNEADTPDNFQSRRPNTSFCFLDIRSPGLGDTAMYLCATSREPGTGNQPQHFGDGTRLSIL.

This clone was recorded only once. The chain employs TRBV10-3 and TRBJ2-3, with D perhaps matching TRBD2 (5 bases). Trimming removed 7 bases at V and 0 bases at J, with 14 bases between. Germline CDR1 and CDR2: ENHRY and SYGVKD. The CDR3 is 15 residues long. The CDR3 nucleotides read TGTGCCATCAAGAGGGATAGCGAGAGCACAGATACGCAGTATTTT. Protein sequence: CAIKRDSESTDTQYF.

The genes are TRBV30 and TRBJ1-2; a weak D match, TRBD1 (6 bases). Germline lookup yields CDR1 GTSNPN and CDR2 SVGIG (reference sequence). Trimming removed 2 bases from V and 8 bases from J, with 15 bases in between. CDR3 length equals 13 residues. This chain's CDR3 is CAWSRGLGRGYTF. In DNA form, the CDR3 reads TGTGCCTGGAGTAGGGGGTTGGGAAGAGGCTACACCTTC.

The chain links TRBV28 to TRBJ2-3; tentative D call: TRBD2 (5 bases). V lost 4 bases, J lost 5 bases, and 16 bases lay in between. The germline gives CDR1 MDHEN, CDR2 SYDVKM. CDR3 length: 15 amino acids. The CDR3 reads CASSSSGLARDTQYF. The DNA for the CDR3 is TGTGCCAGCAGTTCCAGTGGCCTAGCTAGAGATACGCAGTATTTT.

The genes are TRBV10-1 and TRBJ2-2; D remains ambiguous. CDR1 is WNHNN and CDR2 is SYGVQD in the germline V gene (reference sequence). V lost 3 bases, J lost 7 bases, and 12 bases lay in between. This CDR3 spans 14 amino acids. CDR3 in amino acids: CASSDSYHGGELFF. The DNA of the CDR3 is TGCGCCAGCAGTGACTCGTACCACGGCGGGGAGCTGTTTTTT.

The genes are TRBV29-1 and TRBJ1-2; D gene ambiguous. V lost 0 bases to trimming and J lost 6 bases, with 11 bases between them. From germline, CDR1 is SQVTM and CDR2 ANQGSEA. CDR3 length: 13 amino acids. CDR3 sequence reads: CSVEDVYFDGYTF. CDR3 DNA sequence: TGCAGCGTTGAAGATGTGTACTTCGATGGCTACACCTTC.

This chain uses TRBV28 with TRBJ2-5, with 9 bases identical to TRBD2. Germline V gene sequence: CDR1 MDHEN, CDR2 SYDVKM. The junction had 15 bases not matched to a gene; V was cut back by 4 bases and J by 3 bases. The CDR3 is made up of 18 amino acids. The CDR3 coding sequence is TGTGCCAGCAGTTCCATCCCTCAACCGGGACTAGCAGAAGAGACCCAGTACTTC. Amino acid sequence: CASSSIPQPGLAEETQYF.

This clone has more than one count but fewer than ten. The V gene is TRBV9, the J gene TRBJ1-1; maybe TRBD1 (5 bases). Trimming shortened V by 0 bases and J by 5 bases, and 8 bases separated the two germline ends. CDR1 is SGDLS, CDR2 YYNGEE, per germline. The CDR3 sequence is 13 residues long. CDR3 region: CASSVGGLTEAFF. The CDR3 DNA follows: TGTGCCAGCAGCGTAGGGGGCCTGACTGAAGCTTTCTTT.

The rearrangement uses TRBV6-5 and TRBJ1-3; D gene uncertain. Germline V gene data show CDR1 as MNHEY and CDR2 as SVGAGI. This CDR3 region has 14 residues. V dropped 3 bases and J dropped 4 bases, with 10 bases sitting between them. CDR3 sequence reads: CASSYDQQGNTIYF. The CDR3 DNA is TGTGCCAGCAGTTATGATCAACAGGGAAACACCATATATTTT.

Only a few counts were recorded for this clone. The chain combines TRBV5-4 with TRBJ1-5; tentative D call: TRBD1 (5 bases). There are 14 residues in the CDR3. V gave up 1 base and J gave up 4 bases, with 9 bases separating them. Per the germline V gene, CDR1 is SGHNT and CDR2 is YYREEE (reference sequence). DNA of the CDR3: TGTGCCAGCAGCTTGAAGACAGCAAATCAGCCCCAGCATTTT. Amino acids: CASSLKTANQPQHF.

The chain links TRBV2 to TRBJ2-3; 9 positions match TRBD2. Germline CDR1 and CDR2: SNHLY and FYNNEI. Trimming took 3 bases from V and 2 from J; bases not matched to a gene: 6. CDR3 length equals 16 residues. CDR3 in DNA: TGTGCCAGCAGTGACACGCTAGCGGGATCCACAGATACGCAGTATTTT. This encodes CASSDTLAGSTDTQYF.

The DNA of the CDR3 is TGTGCCAGCAGCTTAGGGGGGACAACTTACCAAGAGACCCAGTACTTC. Protein: CASSLGGTTYQETQYF. V usage is TRBV7-9 and J usage is TRBJ2-5; D is possibly TRBD1 (6 bases). The germline V and J ends were trimmed by 1 base and 0 bases, with 12 bases remaining between them. From germline, CDR1 is SEHNR and CDR2 FQNEAQ (reference sequence). CDR3 size: 16 residues.

This sequence joins TRBV5-1 and TRBJ2-7, with 9 bases lining up with TRBD1. Germline V gene sequence: CDR1 SGHRS, CDR2 YFSETQ. The CDR3 loop spans 14 amino acids. V trimming: 5 bases; J trimming: 6 bases; junction bases outside the gene matches: 9. As DNA, the CDR3 is TGCGCCAGCAGGACCGGGACAGGGTCGACCGAGCAGTACTTC. It encodes CASRTGTGSTEQYF.

The chain employs TRBV18 and TRBJ2-1, with TRBD2 matching over 8 bases. Germline CDR1 and CDR2: KGHSH and LQKENI. Trimming cost V 2 bases and J 3 bases; bases outside gene matches: 9. This CDR3 has 17 amino acids. The CDR3 nucleotides read TGTGCCAGCTCACCAGCAAAGGTAACTAGCGGCTACAATGAGCAGTTCTTC. Translation gives CASSPAKVTSGYNEQFF. The full variable domain, with the rest looked up from reference TRBV18 and TRBJ2-1, is NAGVMQNPRHLVRRRGQEARLRCSPMKGHSHVYWYRQLPEEGLKFMVYLQKENIIDESGMPKERFSAEFPKEGPSILRIQQVVRGDSAAYFCASSPAKVTSGYNEQFFGPGTRLTVL.

The V and J genes are TRBV5-1 and TRBJ2-7; 7 nucleotides line up with TRBD1. V gave up 3 bases and J gave up 1 base; unmatched junction bases: 16. The CDR3 has 18 amino acids. The germline V gene has CDR1 SGHRS and CDR2 YFSETQ. The CDR3 nucleotides read TGCGCCAGCAGCTCCTACAGGGGCCAGCACTTTCAATCCTACGAGCAGTACTTC. Protein: CASSSYRGQHFQSYEQYF. Supplemented by reference TRBV5-1 and TRBJ2-7, the full variable domain reads KAGVTQTPRYLIKTRGQQVTLSCSPISGHRSVSWYQQTPGQGLQFLFEYFSETQRNKGNFPGRFSGRQFSNSRSEMNVSTLELGDSALYLCASSSYRGQHFQSYEQYFGPGTRLTVT.

The chain has TRBV7-9 and TRBJ1-1; 7 positions match TRBD1. Germline V gene data show CDR1 as SEHNR and CDR2 as FQNEAQ (reference sequence). CDR3 length: 14 amino acids. The ends lost 6 bases at V and 5 bases at J; junction bases unmatched: 9. Written as DNA, the CDR3 is TGTGCCAGCAGAGACAGGGAAGGAAGGACTGAAGCTTTCTTT. Translating it yields CASRDREGRTEAFF.